This record looks at one T cell receptor beta chain sequence and its context. These data belong to a study of T cells after yellow fever vaccination. Germline V gene lookup returns CDR1 MGHDK and CDR2 SYGVNS. The CDR3 is 14 amino acids. The V and J ends lost 8 bases and 0 bases respectively, with 8 bases between them. TCRdb re-called the 5' RACE reads through MiXCR, storing one row per CDR3 protein. The profile shows around 530,000 distinct CDR3 sequences, roughly 17% of them singletons. The chain combines TRBV25-1 with TRBJ2-6; D not certain. The material was PBMCs, obtained 5 days after the first yellow fever vaccination. This sequence originates from a man younger than 35 who received the YFV17D yellow fever vaccine. CDR3 DNA: TGTGCCAGCTTTATTTTCTCTGGGGCCAACGTCCTGACTTTC. Amino acid sequence: CASFIFSGANVLTF.